This T cell receptor (beta chain) was found in a study of T-cell memory formation after mild COVID-19. In the study overall: Largely donor-specific sequence clusters came from a couple of donors.

Study outcomes and limitations: Pre-infection memory harbored some responding clones, suggesting cross-reactive memory joined.

The CDR3 spans 15 residues. The trim removed 3 bases at V and 8 bases at J, leaving 6 bases unmatched. Germline V gives CDR1 SEHNR, CDR2 FQNEAQ (reference sequence). One entry per CDR3 protein, called by TCRdb with MiXCR from the 5' RACE reads. The sample lists about 180,000 distinct CDR3 sequences, under 20% occurring once. Concerning this clonotype itself: No antigen is known for it.

Sequencing was performed on PBMCs or a T cell subset sorted from them (not recorded which). V and J are TRBV7-9 and TRBJ1-6, with 8 bases aligning to TRBD1. The source of this sequence is an adult woman who had mild COVID-19 (a few samples of this study predate the infection). Cell type and time point are not known. The CDR3 is CASSFQDRVHSPLHF. The CDR3 bases are TGTGCCAGCAGCTTCCAGGACAGGGTACATTCACCCCTCCACTTT.